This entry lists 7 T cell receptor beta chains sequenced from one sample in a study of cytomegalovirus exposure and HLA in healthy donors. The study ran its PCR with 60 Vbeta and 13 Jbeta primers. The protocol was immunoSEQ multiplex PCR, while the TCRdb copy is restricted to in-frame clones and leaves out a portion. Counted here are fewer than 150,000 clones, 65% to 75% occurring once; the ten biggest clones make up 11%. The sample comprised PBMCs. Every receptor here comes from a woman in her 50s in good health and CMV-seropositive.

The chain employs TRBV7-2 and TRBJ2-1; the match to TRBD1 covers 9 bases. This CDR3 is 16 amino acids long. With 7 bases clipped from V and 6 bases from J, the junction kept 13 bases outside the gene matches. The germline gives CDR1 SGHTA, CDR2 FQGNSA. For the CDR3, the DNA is TGTGCCAGCACCCGGCTTTCGGACAGGGGATCCAATGAGCAGTTCTTC. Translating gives CASTRLSDRGSNEQFF.

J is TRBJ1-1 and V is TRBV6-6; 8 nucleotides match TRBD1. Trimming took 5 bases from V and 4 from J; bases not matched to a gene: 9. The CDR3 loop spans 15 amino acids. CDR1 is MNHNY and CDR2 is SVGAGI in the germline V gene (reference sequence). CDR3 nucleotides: TGTGCCAGCAGTCACACCGGGACAGGCCCCACTGAAGCTTTCTTT. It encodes CASSHTGTGPTEAFF.

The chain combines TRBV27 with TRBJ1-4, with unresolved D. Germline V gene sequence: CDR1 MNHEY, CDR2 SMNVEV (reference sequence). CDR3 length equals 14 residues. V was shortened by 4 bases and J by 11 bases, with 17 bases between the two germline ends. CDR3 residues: CASSSPSNPEKLFF. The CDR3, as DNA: TGTGCCAGCAGTTCCCCTTCGAATCCCGAGAAACTGTTTTTT.

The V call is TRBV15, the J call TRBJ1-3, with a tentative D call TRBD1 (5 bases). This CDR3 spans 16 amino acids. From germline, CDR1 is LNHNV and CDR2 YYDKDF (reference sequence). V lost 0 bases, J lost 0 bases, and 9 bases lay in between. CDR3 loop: CATSRDYTGSGNTIYF. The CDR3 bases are TGTGCCACCAGCAGAGATTACACAGGCTCTGGAAACACCATATATTTT.

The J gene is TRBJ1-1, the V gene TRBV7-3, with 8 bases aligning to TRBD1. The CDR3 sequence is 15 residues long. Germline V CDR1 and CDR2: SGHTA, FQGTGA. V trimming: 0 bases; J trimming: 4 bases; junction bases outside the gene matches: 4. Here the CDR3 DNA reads TGTGCCAGCAGCTTAACGGCAGGGGGCTTCACTGAAGCTTTCTTT. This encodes CASSLTAGGFTEAFF.

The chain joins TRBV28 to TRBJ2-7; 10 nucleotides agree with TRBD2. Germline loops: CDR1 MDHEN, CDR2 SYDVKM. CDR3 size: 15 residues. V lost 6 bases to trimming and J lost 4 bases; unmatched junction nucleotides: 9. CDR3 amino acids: CASSPRTSGIYEQYF. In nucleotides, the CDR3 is TGTGCCAGCAGCCCCCGGACTAGCGGAATATACGAGCAGTACTTC.

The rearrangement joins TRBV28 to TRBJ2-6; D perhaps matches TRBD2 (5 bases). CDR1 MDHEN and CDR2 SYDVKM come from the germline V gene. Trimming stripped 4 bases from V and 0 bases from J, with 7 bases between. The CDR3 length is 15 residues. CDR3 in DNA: TGTGCCAGCAGTTCGGGAATCTCTGGGGCCAACGTCCTGACTTTC. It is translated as CASSSGISGANVLTF.